These T cell receptor beta chains were read from a single sample in a study of beta chain features in type 1 diabetes. The table came from immunoSEQ multiplex PCR; TCRdb's copy has only in-frame clones and leaves some out. The sample contains over 300,000 clones, less than 9.5% of which appear only once. Sequenced input: central memory CD4+ T cells from blood. These receptors all stem from a woman younger than 35 in good health. Both conserved end residues are part of each CDR3. Fields, in order: V gene, CDR3 length, clone size, D gene, J gene, CDR3 DNA, CDR3 protein. A D gene is named only where the DNA matches it firmly. Clone size is stated in some rows and not others, as once, few, many or a class when expanded.

V: TRBV7-2; length: 12; size: few; D: NA; J: TRBJ2-7; DNA: TGTGCCAGCAGCCCATCTGGTTACGAGCAGTACTTC; CDR3: CASSPSGYEQYF
V: TRBV7-6; length: 13; size: NA; D: NA; J: TRBJ2-7; DNA: TGTGCCAGCAGCTCAGGAGACACATACGAGCAGTACTTC; CDR3: CASSSGDTYEQYF
V: TRBV7-9; length: 14; size: NA; D: NA; J: TRBJ2-7; DNA: TGTGCCAGCAGCTTTAGCGGAGCCTCCTACGAGCAGTACTTC; CDR3: CASSFSGASYEQYF
V: TRBV9; length: 15; size: NA; D: NA; J: TRBJ2-6; DNA: TGTGCCAGCAGCACCACAGGGTCTGGGGCCAACGTCCTGACTTTC; CDR3: CASSTTGSGANVLTF
V: TRBV19; length: 13; size: few; D: NA; J: TRBJ2-3; DNA: TGTGCCAGTAGGGATAGGAGATTCGATACGCAGTATTTT; CDR3: CASRDRRFDTQYF
V: TRBV28; length: 15; size: few; D: TRBD1; J: TRBJ2-2; DNA: TGTGCCAGCAGCCCCCCCGACAGGGGTACCGGGGAGCTGTTTTTT; CDR3: CASSPPDRGTGELFF
V: TRBV7-9; length: 16; size: NA; D: TRBD2; J: TRBJ2-5; DNA: TGTGCCAGCGCAAGGAGCGGGAGTCGCCTGGGAGAGACCCAGTACTTC; CDR3: CASARSGSRLGETQYF
V: TRBV28; length: 13; size: many; D: NA; J: TRBJ2-1; DNA: TGTGCCAGCAGCTCCCCGTGGCGCAATGAGCAGTTCTTC; CDR3: CASSSPWRNEQFF
V: TRBV28; length: 16; size: few; D: NA; J: TRBJ2-1; DNA: TGTGCCAGCAGGGCCGCAGGGGCGCGAGAACGAAATGAGCAGTTCTTC; CDR3: CASRAAGARERNEQFF
V: TRBV7-2; length: 14; size: NA; D: NA; J: TRBJ2-7; DNA: TGTGCCAGCAGCTTAAGTGGGATCCTCGACGAGCAGTACTTC; CDR3: CASSLSGILDEQYF
V: TRBV25-1; length: 16; size: NA; D: TRBD2; J: TRBJ2-1; DNA: TGTGCCAGCAGCGAGACGGCGCGCGGGAGTTTAGATGAGCAGTTCTTC; CDR3: CASSETARGSLDEQFF
V: TRBV4-2; length: 15; size: NA; D: NA; J: TRBJ1-3; DNA: TGTGCCAGCAGCCAAGATTCCAGAGGTGGAAACACCATATATTTT; CDR3: CASSQDSRGGNTIYF
V: TRBV2; length: 13; size: few; D: NA; J: TRBJ2-2; DNA: TGTGCCAGCAGGGGACAAAACACCGGGGAGCTGTTTTTT; CDR3: CASRGQNTGELFF
V: TRBV10-3; length: 13; size: few; D: NA; J: TRBJ1-5; DNA: TGTGCCATCGGCGCCGATCGCGATCAGCCCCAGCATTTT; CDR3: CAIGADRDQPQHF
V: TRBV2; length: 14; size: NA; D: NA; J: TRBJ2-2; DNA: TGTGCCAGCAGTGATCAAGGGTTCGCCGGGGAGCTGTTTTTT; CDR3: CASSDQGFAGELFF
V: TRBV7-2; length: 12; size: NA; D: NA; J: TRBJ2-1; DNA: TGTGCCAGCAGCCGATCCGGCAATGAGCAGTTCTTC; CDR3: CASSRSGNEQFF
V: TRBV5-1; length: 16; size: few; D: NA; J: TRBJ2-1; DNA: TGCGCCAGCAGCTTGGAGGTTTCGTCCTCCTACAATGAGCAGTTCTTC; CDR3: CASSLEVSSSYNEQFF
V: TRBV4-2; length: 16; size: few; D: TRBD2; J: TRBJ2-7; DNA: TGTGCCAGCAGCCGAGAAAGGGGACTAGTGGCCTACGAGCAGTACTTC; CDR3: CASSRERGLVAYEQYF
V: TRBV7-2; length: 13; size: many; D: NA; J: TRBJ2-5; DNA: TGTGCCAGCAGCTTAGCGAAAAAAGAGACCCAGTACTTC; CDR3: CASSLAKKETQYF
V: TRBV11-3; length: 14; size: NA; D: TRBD2; J: TRBJ2-7; DNA: TGTGCCAGCAGCTTAGCGGGAGGGCCTTACGAGCAGTACTTC; CDR3: CASSLAGGPYEQYF
V: TRBV13; length: 14; size: few; D: NA; J: TRBJ1-1; DNA: TGTGCCAGCAGCTTAAACAGGGCTTACACTGAAGCTTTCTTT; CDR3: CASSLNRAYTEAFF
V: TRBV6-5; length: 12; size: many; D: NA; J: TRBJ1-1; DNA: TGTGCCAGCAGTTATAGGAACACTGAAGCTTTCTTT; CDR3: CASSYRNTEAFF